Listed here are 32 T cell receptor beta chains from one sample, sequenced in a study of blood T cell repertoires in COVID-19. Clones were sequenced by immunoSEQ multiplex PCR, and TCRdb holds only the in-frame ones, with some missing. The table includes around 200,000 clones, around 89% detected once. Sequencing was done on a sample of PBMCs or T cells enriched from blood (not recorded which). These receptors came from a man aged 25 to 45 who had recovered from COVID-19.

This sequence joins TRBV29-1 and TRBJ2-2; 9 bases are shared with TRBD2. Looked up from germline, CDR1 is SQVTM and CDR2 is ANQGSEA. V gave up 4 bases and J gave up 7 bases; unmatched junction bases: 13. The CDR3 has 16 residues. The CDR3 reads CSVGRSASGADGELFF. Written as DNA, the CDR3 is TGCAGCGTTGGGAGGTCGGCTAGCGGGGCGGACGGGGAGCTGTTTTTT.

CDR3 residues: CASSLDLVSHQPQHF. The CDR3 DNA is TGCGCCAGCAGCCTTGATTTAGTTAGTCATCAGCCCCAGCATTTT. The V call is TRBV4-3, the J call TRBJ1-5; D is unresolved. V lost 4 bases, J lost 5 bases, and 15 bases lay in between. In germline, CDR1 is LGHNA, CDR2 YSLEER. The CDR3 length is 15 residues.

The V call is TRBV10-3, the J call TRBJ1-1; 7 bases align to TRBD1. CDR1 and CDR2 from the germline V gene are ENHRY and SYGVKD. The CDR3 contains 14 residues. V shed 6 bases, J shed 3 bases, and the junction held 7 bases outside the gene matches. CDR3 residues: CAIRSDTGDTEAFF. The CDR3 DNA follows: TGTGCCATCAGGAGTGATACAGGGGACACTGAAGCTTTCTTT.

The chain is built from TRBV5-4 and TRBJ2-7; the D gene is possibly TRBD1 (5 bases). This CDR3 comprises 13 residues. V was clipped by 5 bases and J by 4 bases, with 13 bases between them. The germline V gene has CDR1 SGHNT and CDR2 YYREEE (reference sequence). The DNA for the CDR3 is TGTGCCAGCAGTAGGGGTTTCGGATACGAGCAGTACTTC. Translated: CASSRGFGYEQYF.

This chain uses TRBV6-5 with TRBJ1-4; weak D call: TRBD1 (6 bases). Germline assignment: CDR1 MNHEY and CDR2 SVGAGI. The V gene lost 5 bases and the J gene lost 5 bases, with 15 bases spanning the gap. CDR3 size: 15 residues. The CDR3 protein is CASSQQGNPNEKLFF. CDR3 in DNA: TGTGCCAGCAGTCAACAGGGAAACCCCAATGAAAAACTGTTTTTT.

The chain carries TRBV5-1 and TRBJ1-4; D is unclear. Trimming cost V 0 bases and J 1 base, with 10 bases left between them. CDR3 length equals 16 residues. Looked up from germline, CDR1 is SGHRS and CDR2 is YFSETQ. This chain's CDR3 is CASSLAEAITNEKLFF. The CDR3 DNA sequence: TGCGCCAGCAGCTTGGCGGAGGCCATAACTAATGAAAAACTGTTTTTT.

This chain links TRBV5-1 with TRBJ2-5; 8 bases map to TRBD2. The length of the CDR3 is 13 residues. Germline CDR1 SGHRS, CDR2 YFSETQ. V gave up 2 bases and J gave up 4 bases; unmatched junction bases: 1. The chain's CDR3 is CASSLAGAETQYF. CDR3 DNA: TGCGCCAGCAGCTTAGCGGGGGCAGAGACCCAGTACTTC.

V gene TRBV5-1 combines with J gene TRBJ2-7; maybe TRBD1 (6 bases). Trimming stripped 2 bases from V and 5 bases from J, with 14 bases between. The CDR3 is made up of 14 amino acids. Germline CDR1 reads SGHRS; CDR2 reads YFSETQ. CDR3 DNA sequence: TGCGCCAGCAGCTTCACAGGGTCTTCCCACGAGCAGTACTTC. It yields the protein CASSFTGSSHEQYF.

The chain combines TRBV18 with TRBJ1-3; D is possibly TRBD1 (5 bases). V lost 3 bases and J lost 0, with 9 bases in between. Germline V gives CDR1 KGHSH, CDR2 LQKENI. The CDR3 has 15 residues. The CDR3 DNA follows: TGTGCCAGCTCACCTTTCGACAGCTCTGGAAACACCATATATTTT. This codes for CASSPFDSSGNTIYF.

The V and J genes are TRBV14 and TRBJ2-2, with a tentative D call TRBD2 (5 bases). Germline V gives CDR1 SGHDN, CDR2 FVKESK. V was cut by 4 bases and J by 3 bases, with 18 bases left in between. The CDR3 sequence is 17 residues long. CDR3 amino acids: CASSLSGWRRDTGELFF. The CDR3 DNA is TGTGCCAGCAGCCTCTCGGGTTGGAGGCGCGACACCGGGGAGCTGTTTTTT.

The chain is built from TRBV11-2 and TRBJ2-7, with 10 bases lining up with TRBD2. Trimming took 4 bases from V and 2 from J; bases not matched to a gene: 8. The CDR3 is 16 amino acids. Germline CDR1 is SGHAT and CDR2 is FQNNGV. The CDR3 DNA sequence: TGTGCCAGCAGCTCCCTAGCGGGAGTCCGGGCCTACGAGCAGTACTTC. It yields the protein CASSSLAGVRAYEQYF.

This chain uses TRBV19 with TRBJ2-1; 7 positions match TRBD1. The CDR3 runs to 14 residues. The junction had 0 bases not matched to a gene; V was cut back by 3 bases and J by 1 base. Germline values: CDR1 LNHDA, CDR2 SQIVND (reference sequence). For the CDR3, the DNA is TGTGCCAGTAGTATGGGACAGTCCTACAATGAGCAGTTCTTC. This translates into CASSMGQSYNEQFF.

The J gene is TRBJ1-1, the V gene TRBV5-1, with D perhaps matching TRBD1 (6 bases). The V gene lost 3 bases and the J gene lost 5 bases, with 11 bases spanning the gap. CDR1 is SGHRS and CDR2 is YFSETQ in the germline V gene. CDR3 length: 13 residues. The CDR3 spells CASSYRVNTEAFF. The DNA of the CDR3 is TGCGCCAGCAGCTACAGGGTAAATACTGAAGCTTTCTTT.

This chain connects TRBV5-1 to TRBJ1-1, with 7 bases fitting TRBD1. The germline gives CDR1 SGHRS, CDR2 YFSETQ. The V gene end was trimmed by 3 bases and the J gene end by 4 bases; junction bases not matched to a gene: 9. CDR3 length: 15 residues. CDR3 sequence (DNA): TGCGCCAGCAGCTCCATTGGCCGGGACAGCACTGAAGCTTTCTTT. As protein: CASSSIGRDSTEAFF.

The chain combines TRBV12-5 with TRBJ1-3; D may be TRBD1 (6 bases). The V gene's germline CDR1 is LGHNT and CDR2 FRNRAP. The V end was cut by 3 bases, the J end by 4 bases, with 10 bases between. The CDR3 length is 14 residues. The CDR3 protein is CASGFSGAGNTIYF. The DNA for the CDR3 is TGTGCTAGTGGTTTTTCAGGGGCGGGAAACACCATATATTTT.

The chain recombines TRBV11-2 with TRBJ2-1, with 7 nucleotides matching TRBD2. The ends lost 5 bases at V and 5 bases at J; junction bases unmatched: 9. Germline loops: CDR1 SGHAT, CDR2 FQNNGV. CDR3 length equals 15 residues. The CDR3 DNA follows: TGTGCCAGCAGCCCAACCAGCGGGAAAGACAATGAGCAGTTCTTC. Protein sequence: CASSPTSGKDNEQFF. Full variable domain (missing parts from reference TRBV11-2 and TRBJ2-1): EAGVAQSPRYKIIEKRQSVAFWCNPISGHATLYWYQQILGQGPKLLIQFQNNGVVDDSQLPKDRFSAERLKGVDSTLKIQPAKLEDSAVYLCASSPTSGKDNEQFFGPGTRLTVL.

V gene TRBV21-1 combines with J gene TRBJ2-7; whether TRBD2, the table's D call, matches the DNA was not checked. TRBV21-1 is recorded as a pseudogene. The CDR3 spans 13 residues. The CDR3 region has the DNA TGTGCCAGCAGCAAGAGGAGTAACTACGAGCAGTACTTC. This translates into CASSKRSNYEQYF.

This chain links TRBV7-2 with TRBJ1-2, with 8 bases aligning to TRBD1. V shed 2 bases, J shed 7 bases, and the junction held 3 bases outside the gene matches. The CDR3 sequence is 13 residues long. CDR1 is SGHTA, CDR2 FQGNSA, per germline. The CDR3 spells CASSLQGASGYTF. The CDR3 DNA follows: TGTGCCAGCAGCTTACAGGGGGCGAGTGGCTACACCTTC.

The chain carries TRBV5-5 and TRBJ2-2, with D possibly being TRBD2 (6 bases). The V end lost 4 bases, the J end lost 5 bases, and 12 bases lay between the germline ends. Germline CDR1 and CDR2: SGHKS and YYEKEE (reference sequence). This CDR3 region has 14 residues. The CDR3 coding sequence is TGTGCCAGCAGCATGACTAGGGAGACCGGGGAGCTGTTTTTT. Translating gives CASSMTRETGELFF.

V gene TRBV11-1 combines with J gene TRBJ2-1; 7 nucleotides match TRBD1. The CDR3 contains 15 residues. The V segment lost 4 bases and the J segment 0 bases; nucleotides outside the gene matches: 3. Germline CDR1 SGHAT, CDR2 FQDESV (reference sequence). Written as DNA, the CDR3 is TGTGCCAGCAGCTCCCACAGGGGCTCCTACAATGAGCAGTTCTTC. Protein: CASSSHRGSYNEQFF.

V is TRBV11-3 and J is TRBJ2-2, with TRBD1 matching 7 bases. Trimming at V came to 9 bases and at J to 4 bases, leaving 5 bases not matched to a gene. Per germline, CDR1 SGHNT and CDR2 YENEEA. The CDR3 has 13 residues. The CDR3 sequence is CASNNRGTGELFF. The CDR3 DNA follows: TGTGCCAGTAACAACAGGGGCACCGGGGAGCTGTTTTTT.

This sequence joins TRBV27 and TRBJ2-1; a weak D match, TRBD1 (6 bases). Germline CDR1 is MNHEY and CDR2 is SMNVEV (reference sequence). This CDR3 is built from 13 residues. Deletions cut 2 bases from V and 6 bases from J, with 8 bases between. The CDR3 bases are TGTGCCAGCAGTTTAGTCAGGGGCAATGAGCAGTTCTTC. Encoded protein: CASSLVRGNEQFF.

The gene calls are TRBV12-3 or TRBV12-4 and TRBJ2-7, with no clear D. CDR3 length equals 13 residues. Trimming took off 6 bases at V and 3 bases at J, with 12 bases between the two ends. CDR3 loop: CASSDLPHYEQYF. DNA of the CDR3: TGTGCCAGCAGCGACTTACCACACTACGAGCAGTACTTC.

This rearrangement joins TRBV18 to TRBJ2-2, with 7 nucleotides matching TRBD1. Losses at the gene ends were 2 bases for V and 2 bases for J; bases not matched to a gene: 8. In germline, CDR1 is KGHSH, CDR2 LQKENI. There are 17 residues in the CDR3. The DNA for the CDR3 is TGTGCCAGCTCACCATCAGGGGGTCAAGGCAACACCGGGGAGCTGTTTTTT. Its translation: CASSPSGGQGNTGELFF.

This rearrangement joins TRBV20-1 to TRBJ2-7; weak D call: TRBD2 (5 bases). The CDR3 has 14 amino acids. From germline, CDR1 is DFQATT and CDR2 SNEGSKA (reference sequence). V dropped 3 bases and J dropped 0 bases, with 12 bases sitting between them. In DNA form, the CDR3 reads TGCAGTGCTAGTAAGGGAGTGGGCTCCTACGAGCAGTACTTC. Translation: CSASKGVGSYEQYF.

V is TRBV3-1 (or the pseudogene TRBV3-2) and J is TRBJ2-7; 7 bases agree with TRBD1. The junction had 0 bases not matched to a gene; V was cut back by 3 bases and J by 4 bases. This CDR3 has 12 amino acids. Looked up from germline, CDR1 is LGHDT and CDR2 is YNNKEL (reference sequence). CDR3 protein: CASSQGQYEQYF. The CDR3 region has the DNA TGTGCCAGCAGCCAGGGACAGTACGAGCAGTACTTC.

V usage is TRBV5-1 and J usage is TRBJ1-1; 7 bases fit TRBD1. The CDR3 is made up of 15 amino acids. Germline CDR1 is SGHRS and CDR2 is YFSETQ. With 3 bases clipped from V and 1 base from J, the junction kept 6 bases outside the gene matches. The CDR3 spells CASSSMGTENTEAFF. In DNA, the CDR3 is TGCGCCAGCAGCTCCATGGGGACAGAGAACACTGAAGCTTTCTTT.

The rearrangement uses TRBV2 and TRBJ2-1; D gene uncertain. Trimming left V 7 bases short and J 6 bases short, with 16 bases between. Germline CDR1 and CDR2: SNHLY and FYNNEI. This CDR3 is 14 amino acids long. Written as DNA, the CDR3 is TGTGCCAGCATCAAAAGCGTCTGGATCAATGAGCAGTTCTTC. It specifies CASIKSVWINEQFF.

The chain couples TRBV10-3 to TRBJ2-1, with TRBD2 matching 8 bases. The CDR3 length is 13 residues. Germline trimming cut 8 bases from V and 3 bases from J; bases unmatched to any gene: 3. Germline CDR1 is ENHRY and CDR2 is SYGVKD. The CDR3 region is CAILREGYNEQFF. The CDR3 DNA sequence: TGTGCCATCCTCCGGGAGGGCTACAATGAGCAGTTCTTC.

The genes are TRBV27 and TRBJ2-5; 9 positions agree with TRBD1. The CDR3 consists of 14 residues. CDR1 is MNHEY and CDR2 is SMNVEV in the germline V gene (reference sequence). The ends lost 5 bases at V and 5 bases at J; junction bases unmatched: 6. DNA of the CDR3: TGTGCCAGCAGTCTACAGGGGGCCTCGGAGACCCAGTACTTC. Encoded protein: CASSLQGASETQYF.

The gene calls are TRBV28 and TRBJ2-7, with 8 bases identical to TRBD2. Germline values: CDR1 MDHEN, CDR2 SYDVKM. The CDR3 contains 17 residues. J gave up 4 bases and V 2 bases, and 13 bases lay outside the gene matches. In DNA form, the CDR3 reads TGTGCCAGCAGTTTAATGTTGGTGGCTAGCGGGCCTTACGAGCAGTACTTC. Encoded protein: CASSLMLVASGPYEQYF.

The chain combines TRBV4-3 with TRBJ2-7; 7 bases are shared with TRBD1. Germline V gene sequence: CDR1 LGHNA, CDR2 YSLEER. The CDR3 extends over 16 amino acids. Trimming took 1 base from V and 5 from J; bases not matched to a gene: 11. Written as DNA, the CDR3 is TGCGCCAGCAGCCAAGGACTTACGGGACAGAGGAACGAGCAGTACTTC. Translated: CASSQGLTGQRNEQYF.